Listed below are T cell receptor beta chains from one sample, sequenced in a study of blood T cells in healthy people across ages. A single record per CDR3 protein comes from TCRdb applying MiXCR to the 5' RACE reads. This table holds about 1.6 million distinct CDR3 sequences, 30% to 40% found once. Specimen: blood. The receptors shown here come from a woman between 25 and 40 years old in good health. The CDR3 runs from the conserved cysteine through the conserved F or W. The D gene is left open where the match is weak. Clone size is stated in some rows and not others, as once, few, many or a class when expanded.

v_call: TRBV15; clone_size: NA; d_call: TRBD2; j_call: TRBJ2-3; cdr3_aa: CVTSRDRASGSDTQYF; cdr3_nt: TGTGTCACCAGCAGAGATCGGGCTAGCGGATCAGATACGCAGTATTTT
v_call: TRBV20-1; clone_size: NA; d_call: TRBD1; j_call: TRBJ1-2; cdr3_aa: CSAVPGTGGAYGYTF; cdr3_nt: TGCAGTGCGGTCCCCGGGACAGGGGGGGCCTATGGCTACACCTTC
v_call: TRBV27; clone_size: NA; d_call: TRBD1; j_call: TRBJ2-7; cdr3_aa: CASSSPDRVHEQYF; cdr3_nt: TGTGCCAGCAGTTCCCCGGACAGGGTCCACGAGCAGTACTTC
v_call: TRBV28; clone_size: few; d_call: NA; j_call: TRBJ2-7; cdr3_aa: CASRGAGQTYEQYF; cdr3_nt: TGTGCCAGCAGGGGGGCGGGACAGACCTACGAGCAGTACTTC
v_call: TRBV27; clone_size: NA; d_call: NA; j_call: TRBJ2-5; cdr3_aa: CASSLSVGIPHNEQYF; cdr3_nt: TGTGCCAGCAGTTTATCGGTCGGGATACCGCACAATGAGCAGTACTTC
v_call: TRBV4-1; clone_size: medium-sized; d_call: TRBD1; j_call: TRBJ1-2; cdr3_aa: CASSQAQGTWNYGYTF; cdr3_nt: TGCGCCAGCAGCCAAGCACAGGGGACTTGGAACTATGGCTACACCTTC
v_call: TRBV4-1; clone_size: many; d_call: NA; j_call: TRBJ2-7; cdr3_aa: CASSHTGTSTYEQYF; cdr3_nt: TGCGCCAGCAGCCATACCGGGACTTCAACCTACGAGCAGTACTTC
v_call: TRBV20-1; clone_size: few; d_call: NA; j_call: TRBJ2-5; cdr3_aa: CGGSGGRFSQGVETQYF; cdr3_nt: TGCGGTGGGTCTGGGGGCCGTTTCAGCCAGGGCGTGGAGACCCAGTACTTC
v_call: TRBV6-6; clone_size: NA; d_call: NA; j_call: TRBJ2-3; cdr3_aa: CASSPGYGAPISTDTQYF; cdr3_nt: TGTGCCAGCAGCCCAGGATACGGAGCACCGATAAGCACAGATACGCAGTATTTT
v_call: TRBV21-1; clone_size: few; d_call: NA; j_call: TRBJ2-7; cdr3_aa: CASSSVGSGGTPSYEQYF; cdr3_nt: TGTGCCAGCAGTTCCGTGGGTAGCGGGGGCACTCCCTCCTACGAGCAGTACTTC
v_call: TRBV20-1; clone_size: NA; d_call: TRBD2; j_call: TRBJ2-4; cdr3_aa: CSARETSGREGIQYF; cdr3_nt: TGCAGTGCTAGAGAGACTAGCGGGAGGGAAGGCATTCAGTACTTC
v_call: TRBV20-1; clone_size: once; d_call: NA; j_call: TRBJ1-5; cdr3_aa: CSARDRQGVRNQPQHF; cdr3_nt: TGCAGTGCTAGGGATCGGCAGGGCGTTCGCAATCAGCCCCAGCATTTT
v_call: TRBV10-3; clone_size: few; d_call: TRBD2; j_call: TRBJ2-3; cdr3_aa: CAISGRTSDTQYF; cdr3_nt: TGTGCCATCAGTGGGAGGACTAGCGATACGCAGTATTTT
v_call: TRBV20-1; clone_size: NA; d_call: TRBD2; j_call: TRBJ2-7; cdr3_aa: CSARGLGRVDYEQYF; cdr3_nt: TGCAGTGCTAGGGGTCTCGGGAGGGTGGATTACGAGCAGTACTTC
v_call: TRBV7-3; clone_size: few; d_call: NA; j_call: TRBJ1-3; cdr3_aa: CASSLSGGYGNTIYF; cdr3_nt: TGTGCCAGCAGCTTATCCGGAGGTTATGGAAACACCATATATTTT
v_call: TRBV4-2; clone_size: few; d_call: NA; j_call: TRBJ1-5; cdr3_aa: CASSSNVGQPQHF; cdr3_nt: TGTGCCAGCAGCTCAAACGTAGGGCAGCCCCAGCATTTT
v_call: TRBV7-3; clone_size: few; d_call: NA; j_call: TRBJ2-1; cdr3_aa: CASSPPGLGNEQFF; cdr3_nt: TGTGCCAGCAGCCCCCCGGGACTGGGCAATGAGCAGTTCTTC
v_call: TRBV29-1; clone_size: many; d_call: NA; j_call: TRBJ2-3; cdr3_aa: CSVSPPTDTQYF; cdr3_nt: TGCAGCGTTTCTCCCCCCACAGATACGCAGTATTTT
v_call: TRBV5-1; clone_size: NA; d_call: NA; j_call: TRBJ1-2; cdr3_aa: CASSPHGGNYGYTF; cdr3_nt: TGCGCCAGCAGCCCCCATGGTGGTAACTATGGCTACACCTTC
v_call: TRBV27; clone_size: few; d_call: NA; j_call: TRBJ1-5; cdr3_aa: CASSLESGDQPQHF; cdr3_nt: TGTGCCAGCAGTTTAGAGTCAGGGGATCAGCCCCAGCATTTT
v_call: TRBV7-6; clone_size: NA; d_call: NA; j_call: TRBJ2-1; cdr3_aa: CASSLVVYHEQFF; cdr3_nt: TGTGCCAGCAGCTTAGTAGTTTACCATGAGCAGTTCTTC
v_call: TRBV12-3/TRBV12-4; clone_size: few; d_call: NA; j_call: TRBJ1-2; cdr3_aa: CASSPRTGIGYTF; cdr3_nt: TGTGCCAGCAGTCCACGGACGGGGATTGGCTACACCTTC
v_call: TRBV4-2; clone_size: NA; d_call: TRBD2; j_call: TRBJ2-7; cdr3_aa: CAGSQEDGLAAVYEQYF; cdr3_nt: TGTGCCGGCAGCCAAGAAGATGGACTAGCGGCGGTCTACGAGCAGTACTTC
v_call: TRBV11-2; clone_size: NA; d_call: NA; j_call: TRBJ1-5; cdr3_aa: CASSSGKSLAQPQHF; cdr3_nt: TGTGCTAGCAGCTCGGGGAAATCCCTAGCTCAGCCCCAGCATTTT
v_call: TRBV4-1; clone_size: NA; d_call: NA; j_call: TRBJ2-1; cdr3_aa: CASSSIGHRINEQFF; cdr3_nt: TGCGCCAGCAGCTCCATCGGACATCGGATCAATGAGCAGTTCTTC
v_call: TRBV12-3/TRBV12-4; clone_size: few; d_call: NA; j_call: TRBJ2-7; cdr3_aa: CASSLGDLRVYEQYF; cdr3_nt: TGTGCCAGCAGTTTAGGCGACCTTAGAGTATACGAGCAGTACTTC
v_call: TRBV5-1; clone_size: NA; d_call: TRBD1; j_call: TRBJ1-1; cdr3_aa: CASSWLQGTTEAFF; cdr3_nt: TGCGCCAGCAGCTGGCTACAGGGGACCACTGAAGCTTTCTTT
v_call: TRBV6-1; clone_size: NA; d_call: NA; j_call: TRBJ2-1; cdr3_aa: CASSARPDEQFF; cdr3_nt: TGTGCCAGCAGTGCCCGGCCGGACGAGCAGTTCTTC
v_call: TRBV20-1; clone_size: NA; d_call: TRBD1; j_call: TRBJ2-3; cdr3_aa: CSARDRALTDTQYF; cdr3_nt: TGCAGTGCCAGGGACAGGGCGTTGACAGATACGCAGTATTTT
v_call: TRBV28; clone_size: NA; d_call: NA; j_call: TRBJ2-7; cdr3_aa: CASSLYGAYEQYF; cdr3_nt: TGTGCCAGCAGTTTATATGGGGCATACGAGCAGTACTTC
v_call: TRBV10-3; clone_size: NA; d_call: NA; j_call: TRBJ1-2; cdr3_aa: CATSESGANYGYTF; cdr3_nt: TGTGCCACCAGTGAGTCCGGGGCTAACTATGGCTACACCTTC
v_call: TRBV6-2/TRBV6-3; clone_size: NA; d_call: NA; j_call: TRBJ1-2; cdr3_aa: CASSYSLQQPYGYTF; cdr3_nt: TGTGCCAGCAGTTACTCGTTACAGCAGCCCTATGGCTACACCTTC
v_call: TRBV7-3; clone_size: NA; d_call: NA; j_call: TRBJ2-3; cdr3_aa: CASSLKTRDTQYF; cdr3_nt: TGTGCCAGCAGCTTGAAAACACGAGATACGCAGTATTTT
v_call: TRBV6-6; clone_size: NA; d_call: TRBD1; j_call: TRBJ2-2; cdr3_aa: CASSYRQGAPGELFF; cdr3_nt: TGTGCCAGCAGTTACCGACAGGGGGCGCCTGGGGAGCTGTTTTTT
v_call: TRBV12-3/TRBV12-4; clone_size: NA; d_call: NA; j_call: TRBJ1-5; cdr3_aa: CASRDTSSSNQPQHF; cdr3_nt: TGTGCCAGCCGAGACACGTCGTCTAGCAATCAGCCCCAGCATTTT
v_call: TRBV7-9; clone_size: NA; d_call: NA; j_call: TRBJ2-3; cdr3_aa: CASSHRGALTDTQYF; cdr3_nt: TGTGCCAGCAGCCATAGAGGGGCGCTCACAGATACGCAGTATTTT
v_call: TRBV6-2/TRBV6-3; clone_size: NA; d_call: TRBD1; j_call: TRBJ1-2; cdr3_aa: CASKSTGSYTF; cdr3_nt: TGTGCCAGCAAGTCGACAGGGAGCTACACCTTC
v_call: TRBV20-1; clone_size: NA; d_call: NA; j_call: TRBJ2-2; cdr3_aa: CSVRSPGPQLTGELFF; cdr3_nt: TGCAGTGTTCGGTCCCCCGGACCACAGTTAACCGGGGAGCTGTTTTTT
v_call: TRBV6-1; clone_size: NA; d_call: NA; j_call: TRBJ2-1; cdr3_aa: CASSAMPTRYNEQFF; cdr3_nt: TGTGCCAGCAGTGCGATGCCGACTCGTTACAATGAGCAGTTCTTC
v_call: TRBV5-4; clone_size: once; d_call: NA; j_call: TRBJ2-5; cdr3_aa: CASSSSMTPQETQYF; cdr3_nt: TGTGCCAGCAGCTCCTCCATGACTCCCCAAGAGACCCAGTACTTC
v_call: TRBV12-3/TRBV12-4; clone_size: NA; d_call: TRBD2; j_call: TRBJ2-1; cdr3_aa: CASTWTSGRPYNEQFF; cdr3_nt: TGTGCCAGCACCTGGACTAGCGGGAGGCCCTACAATGAGCAGTTCTTC
v_call: TRBV7-9; clone_size: NA; d_call: TRBD1; j_call: TRBJ1-5; cdr3_aa: CASSLTPRTGGNQPQHF; cdr3_nt: TGTGCCAGCAGCTTGACCCCCCGGACAGGGGGTAATCAGCCCCAGCATTTT
v_call: TRBV5-1; clone_size: few; d_call: TRBD2; j_call: TRBJ2-3; cdr3_aa: CASSLLAGGTIPTDTQYF; cdr3_nt: TGCGCCAGCAGCTTGTTGGCGGGGGGAACCATACCCACAGATACGCAGTATTTT